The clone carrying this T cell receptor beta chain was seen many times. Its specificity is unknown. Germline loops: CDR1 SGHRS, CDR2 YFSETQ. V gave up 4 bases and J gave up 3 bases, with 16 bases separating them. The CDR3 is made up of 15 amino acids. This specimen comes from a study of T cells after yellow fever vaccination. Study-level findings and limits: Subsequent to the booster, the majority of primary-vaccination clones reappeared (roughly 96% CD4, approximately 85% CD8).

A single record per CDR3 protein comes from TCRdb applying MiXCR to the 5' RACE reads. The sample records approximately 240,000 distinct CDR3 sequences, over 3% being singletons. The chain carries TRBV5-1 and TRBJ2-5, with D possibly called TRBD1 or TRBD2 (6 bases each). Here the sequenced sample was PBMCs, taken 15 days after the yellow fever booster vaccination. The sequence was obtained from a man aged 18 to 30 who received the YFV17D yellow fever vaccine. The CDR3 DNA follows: TGCGCCAGCAGCCCCCTCGTGAGGGGGGAAGAGACCCAGTACTTC. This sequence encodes CASSPLVRGEETQYF. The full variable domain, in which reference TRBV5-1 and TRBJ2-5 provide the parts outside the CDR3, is KAGVTQTPRYLIKTRGQQVTLSCSPISGHRSVSWYQQTPGQGLQFLFEYFSETQRNKGNFPGRFSGRQFSNSRSEMNVSTLELGDSALYLCASSPLVRGEETQYFGPGTRLLVL.